The 5 T cell receptor beta chains below were found in one sample sequenced in a study of blood T cells in healthy people across ages. Alongside a J-beta primer mix, a sample-barcoded 5' primer served in a second PCR lasting about 6 to 12 cycles. In TCRdb, the 5' RACE reads were re-called with MiXCR into one record per CDR3 protein. The sample records 1.5 million to 2 million distinct CDR3 sequences, roughly 52% being singletons. The specimen was blood. Receptor source: a woman aged 35 to 49 in good health.

There are a few counts of this clonotype. The chain uses TRBV10-1 and TRBJ2-7, with D perhaps assigned TRBD1 or TRBD2 (5 bases each). Trimming shortened V by 3 bases and J by 0 bases, and 12 bases separated the two germline ends. CDR1 is WNHNN and CDR2 is SYGVQD in the germline V gene (reference sequence). This CDR3 is 15 amino acids long. DNA of the CDR3: TGCGCCAGCAGTGACGGTGGGGGAACCTCCTACGAGCAGTACTTC. Translating gives CASSDGGGTSYEQYF.

This clonotype was detected once. V is TRBV3-1 and J is TRBJ1-1; no reliable D call. The CDR3 covers 12 residues. V lost 1 base to trimming and J lost 10 bases, with 10 bases between them. Germline V gene sequence: CDR1 LGHDT, CDR2 YNNKEL (reference sequence). The CDR3 is CASSQGLGTAFF. DNA for the CDR3: TGTGCCAGCAGCCAAGGGTTAGGAACAGCTTTCTTT.

The chain is built from TRBV6-2 or TRBV6-3 and TRBJ2-7, with 7 bases identical to TRBD1. J gave up 1 base and V 8 bases, and 5 bases lay outside the gene matches. The CDR3 has 13 residues. Looked up from germline, CDR1 is MNHEY and CDR2 is SVGEGT. CDR3 amino acids: CASLRTGSYEQYF. Here the CDR3 DNA reads TGTGCCAGCCTTAGGACAGGATCCTACGAGCAGTACTTC.

The CDR3 spells CASSAPGSRPSEKLFF. The CDR3 DNA sequence: TGTGCCAGCAGTGCGCCGGGATCCCGGCCTTCGGAAAAACTGTTTTTT. This sequence joins TRBV28 and TRBJ1-4; D is unclear. V shed 5 bases and J shed 8 bases, with 21 bases lying between them. CDR1 and CDR2 from the germline V gene are MDHEN and SYDVKM. This CDR3 has 16 amino acids.

The chain has TRBV5-1 and TRBJ2-5; 11 bases are a match to TRBD2. Per germline, CDR1 SGHRS and CDR2 YFSETQ. V lost 4 bases to trimming and J lost 5 bases; unmatched junction nucleotides: 10. The CDR3 length is 16 residues. The DNA for the CDR3 is TGCGCCAGCAGCGCCCCTAGCGGGGGGCCCCACGAGACCCAGTACTTC. Encoded protein: CASSAPSGGPHETQYF.